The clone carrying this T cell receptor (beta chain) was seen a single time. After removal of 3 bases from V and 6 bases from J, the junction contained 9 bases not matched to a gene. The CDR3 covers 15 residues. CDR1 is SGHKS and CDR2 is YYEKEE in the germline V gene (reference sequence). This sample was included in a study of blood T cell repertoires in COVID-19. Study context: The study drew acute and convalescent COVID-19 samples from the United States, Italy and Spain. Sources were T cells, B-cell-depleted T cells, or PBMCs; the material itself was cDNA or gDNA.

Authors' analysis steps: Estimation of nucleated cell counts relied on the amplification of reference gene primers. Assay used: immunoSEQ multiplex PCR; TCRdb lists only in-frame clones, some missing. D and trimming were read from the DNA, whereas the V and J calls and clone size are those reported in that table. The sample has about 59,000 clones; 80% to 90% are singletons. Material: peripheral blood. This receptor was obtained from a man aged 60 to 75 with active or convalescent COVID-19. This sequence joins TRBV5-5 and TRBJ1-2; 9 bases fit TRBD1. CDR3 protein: CASSSSVGTGNGYTF. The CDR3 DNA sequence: TGTGCCAGCAGCTCCAGTGTAGGGACAGGGAATGGCTACACCTTC.